Listed here is a single T cell receptor (beta chain). J was trimmed by 4 bases and V by 5 bases; bases with no gene match: 14. Germline CDR1 is MNHEY and CDR2 is SVGEGT. The CDR3 spans 16 residues. The data are from a study of blood T cell repertoires in COVID-19. Overall study context: Samples representing acute and convalescent COVID-19 were sourced from the United States, Italy and Spain. T cells, B-cell-depleted T cells, or PBMCs supplied cDNA or gDNA.

Study processing details: Nucleated cell number was recorded as an estimate derived from reference gene primer amplification. TCRdb keeps only in-frame clones here, not all; method: immunoSEQ multiplex PCR. That table is the source of V, J and clone size, and D and trimming were worked out from the DNA. The sample carries approximately 120,000 clones, about 85% recorded once. The rearrangement links TRBV6-2 or TRBV6-3 to TRBJ2-7, with 7 bases that match TRBD2. The receptor was isolated from an elderly man with active or convalescent COVID-19. What was sequenced was peripheral blood. The CDR3 DNA follows: TGTGCCAGCAGTACACACCGCGGGCGGGAGTGGTACGAGCAGTACTTC. It encodes CASSTHRGREWYEQYF.